This T cell receptor (beta chain) was retrieved from a study of cytomegalovirus exposure and HLA in healthy donors. Study-level points and caveats: First-cohort TCR clusters were later found to tend to co-occur in the 120 or so validation repertoires.

On this clone: The antigen is undetermined.

Produced via immunoSEQ multiplex PCR; TCRdb's table is partial and in-frame only. The data show 65,000 or so clones, with over 85% seen just once and 4.4% held by the top ten. Trimming removed 0 bases from V and 5 bases from J, with 13 bases in between. The CDR3 is 15 amino acids. In germline, CDR1 is SGHNT, CDR2 YENEEA. The sequence derives from a man between 18 and 29 years old in good health and CMV-seropositive. The chain recombines TRBV11-3 with TRBJ1-1; possible D gene TRBD1, 6 bases. The material sequenced was PBMCs. The CDR3 coding sequence is TGTGCCAGCAGCTTAGATTTTGGTCAGGGGACTGAAGCTTTCTTT. This sequence encodes CASSLDFGQGTEAFF.